The rows below give T cell receptor beta chains drawn from one sample of a study of control samples from healthy donors and cancer patients. Profiled with immunoSEQ multiplex PCR; TCRdb holds only in-frame clones, not every one. The sample gives 100,000 to 150,000 clones, 92% of which show up once; roughly 0.54% is in the top ten. The specimen sequenced was PBMCs. The receptor source for this set is a man of 80 years or more with head and neck cancer. Each CDR3 is given with its conserved first and last residue. A D gene is named only where the DNA matches it firmly. Size values are once, few and many counts, or a class for expanded clones, and some rows have none.

D gene	clone size	V gene	J gene	CDR3 protein	CDR3 DNA
-	-	TRBV6-5	TRBJ2-1	CASSYSRGNREQFF	TGTGCCAGCAGTTACTCGAGAGGAAATCGGGAGCAGTTCTTC
-	-	TRBV7-5	TRBJ2-6	CVRSLVPRGRGYTGANVLTF	TGTGTCAGAAGCTTAGTCCCGAGGGGGAGGGGGTACACTGGGGCCAACGTCCTGACTTTC
-	-	TRBV15	TRBJ1-6	CATGGPFSYNSPLHF	TGTGCCACCGGGGGCCCTTTCTCCTATAATTCACCCCTCCACTTT
-	-	TRBV7-2	TRBJ1-1	CASSLAGAENTEAFF	TGTGCCAGCAGCTTAGCAGGGGCGGAGAACACTGAAGCTTTCTTT
TRBD1	-	TRBV24-1	TRBJ2-1	CATSDSTGASYNEQFF	TGTGCCACCAGTGATTCAACAGGGGCCTCCTACAATGAGCAGTTCTTC
-	-	TRBV5-1	TRBJ1-2	CASIEVPGKHGYTF	TGCGCCAGCATAGAGGTTCCGGGGAAACATGGCTACACCTTC
-	-	TRBV5-1	TRBJ1-5	CASSSSYNQPQHF	TGCGCCAGCAGCTCAAGTTACAATCAGCCCCAGCATTTT
TRBD2	-	TRBV19	TRBJ2-2	CASRTLRAGENTGELFF	TGTGCCAGTAGGACCCTCCGAGCGGGGGAGAACACCGGGGAGCTGTTTTTT
-	-	TRBV7-9	TRBJ2-7	CASSLAGGPYEQYF	TGTGCCAGCAGCTTAGCGGGAGGTCCCTACGAGCAGTACTTC
TRBD2	-	TRBV9	TRBJ2-1	CASSVSGRALDEQFF	TGTGCCAGCAGCGTAAGCGGGAGGGCCCTGGATGAGCAGTTCTTC
-	-	TRBV5-6	TRBJ1-4	CASSLRRDWGEKLFF	TGTGCCAGCAGCTTGAGACGGGACTGGGGTGAAAAACTGTTTTTT
-	-	TRBV4-3	TRBJ1-5	CASSQVGGVGPQHF	TGCGCCAGCAGCCAAGTGGGGGGGGTCGGGCCCCAGCATTTT
-	-	TRBV5-4	TRBJ2-7	CASSLFPQSYEQYF	TGTGCCAGCAGCTTGTTTCCACAGAGCTACGAGCAGTACTTC
-	-	TRBV10-3	TRBJ1-2	CAISDINNYGYTF	TGTGCCATCAGTGACATCAATAACTATGGCTACACCTTC
TRBD2	-	TRBV7-2	TRBJ2-4	CASSLDGRANIQYF	TGTGCCAGCAGTCTGGATGGGAGGGCAAACATTCAGTACTTC
TRBD1	-	TRBV19	TRBJ2-1	CASSVIRDRDSEQFF	TGTGCCAGTAGTGTAATCCGGGACAGGGATAGTGAGCAGTTCTTC
TRBD2	-	TRBV25-1	TRBJ2-1	CASSWTSGTVGDEQFF	TGTGCCAGCAGTTGGACTAGCGGGACGGTTGGCGATGAGCAGTTCTTC
TRBD2	-	TRBV5-5	TRBJ2-5	CASSFGVTSAFLSQETQYF	TGTGCCAGCAGCTTCGGTGTCACTAGCGCCTTCCTATCTCAAGAGACCCAGTACTTC
TRBD1	-	TRBV5-1	TRBJ1-2	CASSMTGGSYGYTF	TGCGCCAGCAGCATGACAGGGGGCAGCTATGGCTACACCTTC
-	-	TRBV19	TRBJ1-4	CASQITSTNEKLFF	TGTGCCAGCCAGATCACCTCAACTAATGAAAAACTGTTTTTT
TRBD1	-	TRBV6-6	TRBJ1-3	CASRGQGLSGNTIYF	TGTGCCAGCAGGGGACAGGGCCTCTCTGGAAACACCATATATTTT
-	-	TRBV11-2	TRBJ1-1	CASSLASGRYTEAFF	TGTGCCAGCAGCTTAGCCTCAGGGAGGTACACTGAAGCTTTCTTT
-	-	TRBV21-1	TRBJ2-2	CASSNARDRGQGRPGELFF	TGTGCCAGCAGCAATGCCCGGGACAGGGGCCAAGGAAGGCCCGGGGAGCTGTTTTTT
-	once	TRBV5-4	TRBJ1-1	CASSRDRSGEAFF	TGTGCCAGCAGCCGAGACAGAAGCGGTGAAGCTTTCTTT
TRBD1	-	TRBV7-9	TRBJ2-7	CASSPQGVVTYEQYF	TGTGCCAGCAGTCCACAGGGGGTTGTGACCTACGAGCAGTACTTC
TRBD1	-	TRBV6-5	TRBJ2-7	CASSPGQGSPYEQYF	TGTGCCAGCAGTCCCGGACAGGGATCCCCCTACGAGCAGTACTTC
-	-	TRBV28	TRBJ2-4	CASSRTAKLLAKNIQYF	TGTGCCAGCAGTCGGACAGCGAAATTACTAGCCAAAAACATTCAGTACTTC
TRBD2	-	TRBV19	TRBJ2-1	CASSLRTSGESSYNEQFF	TGTGCCAGTAGTCTAAGGACTAGCGGGGAGAGCTCCTACAATGAGCAGTTCTTC
-	once	TRBV10-3	TRBJ1-5	CAISEAQGSNQPQHF	TGTGCCATCAGTGAAGCGCAGGGAAGCAATCAGCCCCAGCATTTT
-	-	TRBV5-1	TRBJ1-4	CASSFGDGGEKLFF	TGCGCCAGCAGCTTCGGGGATGGAGGGGAAAAACTGTTTTTT
-	-	TRBV6-2/TRBV6-3	TRBJ2-1	CASSPSGSSYNEQFF	TGTGCCAGCAGTCCCTCCGGGAGCTCCTACAATGAGCAGTTCTTC
TRBD2	-	TRBV2	TRBJ2-1	CASSETRLAGKYNEQFF	TGTGCCAGCAGTGAGACTCGGCTAGCGGGGAAATACAATGAGCAGTTCTTC
-	-	TRBV7-2	TRBJ2-3	CASSLAAADTQYF	TGTGCCAGCAGCTTAGCTGCGGCAGATACGCAGTATTTT
-	-	TRBV5-1	TRBJ2-1	CASSLAAPSSYNEQFF	TGCGCCAGCAGCTTGGCTGCGCCGAGCTCCTACAATGAGCAGTTCTTC
-	-	TRBV19	TRBJ1-2	CASSPPVDIYGYTF	TGTGCCAGTAGTCCTCCGGTTGACATCTATGGCTACACCTTC
-	-	TRBV7-2	TRBJ2-1	CASSLSWRSYNEQFF	TGTGCCAGCAGCCTCTCATGGCGAAGCTACAATGAGCAGTTCTTC
TRBD1	-	TRBV30	TRBJ1-2	CAWSPGQVYGYTF	TGTGCCTGGAGTCCGGGACAGGTCTATGGCTACACCTTC
-	once	TRBV2	TRBJ1-1	CASSEDRPEHTEAFF	TGTGCCAGCAGTGAAGATCGACCCGAACACACTGAAGCTTTCTTT
-	-	TRBV6-5	TRBJ2-1	CASSYSRAWGNEQFF	TGTGCCAGCAGTTACTCTAGAGCTTGGGGGAATGAGCAGTTCTTC
TRBD2	once	TRBV27	TRBJ2-1	CASSLRQAGGTNEQFF	TGTGCCAGCAGTTTACGGCAAGCGGGAGGTACCAATGAGCAGTTCTTC
-	-	TRBV15	TRBJ2-6	CATSPIGRGTGANVLTF	TGTGCCACCAGCCCCATTGGTAGGGGCACTGGGGCCAACGTCCTGACTTTC
-	-	TRBV3-1/TRBV3-2	TRBJ1-1	CASNQNGLQNTEAFF	TGTGCCAGCAACCAAAACGGATTACAGAACACTGAAGCTTTCTTT
-	-	TRBV7-9	TRBJ1-1	CASSFRVDMNTEAFF	TGTGCCAGCAGCTTTCGGGTTGATATGAACACTGAAGCTTTCTTT
TRBD1	-	TRBV30	TRBJ1-1	CAWRSGTASTEAFF	TGTGCCTGGAGATCCGGGACAGCGAGCACTGAAGCTTTCTTT
-	-	TRBV18	TRBJ2-5	CASSPGRKETQYF	TGTGCCAGCTCCCCGGGAAGAAAAGAGACCCAGTACTTC
TRBD2	-	TRBV7-2	TRBJ2-1	CASSQGLAGLEQFF	TGTGCCAGCAGCCAGGGACTAGCGGGACTTGAGCAGTTCTTC
TRBD1	-	TRBV18	TRBJ1-5	CASSTDRAQPQHF	TGTGCCAGCTCAACGGACAGGGCTCAGCCCCAGCATTTT
-	-	TRBV29-1	TRBJ2-2	CSESGTSNTGELFF	TGCAGCGAATCTGGGACTTCGAACACCGGGGAGCTGTTTTTT
-	-	TRBV4-2	TRBJ1-2	CASSQEEKSNYGYTF	TGTGCCAGCAGCCAAGAAGAGAAATCCAACTATGGCTACACCTTC
-	-	TRBV12-5	TRBJ2-6	CASGLGLVSGANVLTF	TGTGCTAGTGGTTTGGGGTTAGTCTCGGGGGCCAACGTCCTGACTTTC
TRBD1	-	TRBV19	TRBJ1-1	CASSVTGENTEAFF	TGTGCCAGTAGTGTAACAGGGGAGAACACTGAAGCTTTCTTT
-	-	TRBV10-2	TRBJ1-3	CASRDGDSGNTIYF	TGCGCCAGCAGGGACGGGGACTCTGGAAACACCATATATTTT
TRBD1	-	TRBV6-5	TRBJ2-7	CASTGTGAPHEQYF	TGTGCCAGCACCGGGACAGGGGCCCCCCACGAGCAGTACTTC
TRBD1	-	TRBV19	TRBJ1-5	CASSPGQGHQPQHF	TGTGCCAGTAGTCCTGGACAGGGCCATCAGCCCCAGCATTTT
-	-	TRBV7-9	TRBJ1-1	CASSLDTNTEAFF	TGTGCCAGCAGCTTAGACACGAACACTGAAGCTTTCTTT
-	-	TRBV25-1	TRBJ1-2	CASSELGANYGYTF	TGTGCCAGCAGTGAATTAGGGGCTAACTATGGCTACACCTTC